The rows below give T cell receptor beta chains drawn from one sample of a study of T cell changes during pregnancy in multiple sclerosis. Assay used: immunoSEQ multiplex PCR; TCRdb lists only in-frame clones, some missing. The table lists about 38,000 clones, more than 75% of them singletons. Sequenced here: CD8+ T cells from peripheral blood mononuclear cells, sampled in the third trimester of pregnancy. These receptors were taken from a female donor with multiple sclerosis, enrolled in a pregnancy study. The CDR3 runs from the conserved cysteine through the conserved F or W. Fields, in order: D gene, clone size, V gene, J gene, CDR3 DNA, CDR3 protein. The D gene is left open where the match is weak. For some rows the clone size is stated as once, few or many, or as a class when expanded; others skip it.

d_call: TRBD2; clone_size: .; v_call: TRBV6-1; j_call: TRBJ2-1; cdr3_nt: TGTGCCAGCAGTGGACTCATAGCGGGCTCTGCCTACAATGAGCAGTTCTTC; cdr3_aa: CASSGLIAGSAYNEQFF
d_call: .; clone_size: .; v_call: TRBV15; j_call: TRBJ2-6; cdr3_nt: TGTGCCACCAGCAGAGACAGGGACTCTGGGGCCAACGTCCTGACTTTC; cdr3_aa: CATSRDRDSGANVLTF
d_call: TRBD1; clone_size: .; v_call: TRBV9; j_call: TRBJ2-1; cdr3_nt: TGTGCCAGCAGCGTAGACCAGGGGGAAGGCAATGAGCAGTTCTTC; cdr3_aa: CASSVDQGEGNEQFF
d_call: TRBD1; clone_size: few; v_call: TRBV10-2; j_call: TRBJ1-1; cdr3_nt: TGCGCCAGTCGTGCGTCAGGGGGCACTGAAGCTTTCTTT; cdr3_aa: CASRASGGTEAFF
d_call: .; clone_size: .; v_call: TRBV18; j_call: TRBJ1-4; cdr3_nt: TGTGCCAGCTCACCACCCGGGGTCAGTGAAAAACTGTTTTTT; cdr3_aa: CASSPPGVSEKLFF
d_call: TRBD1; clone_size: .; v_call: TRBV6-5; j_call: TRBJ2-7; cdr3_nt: TGTGCCAGCAGTCTCTGGACAGGCGCCTACGAGCAGTACTTC; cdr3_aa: CASSLWTGAYEQYF
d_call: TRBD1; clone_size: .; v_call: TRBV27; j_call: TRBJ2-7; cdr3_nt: TGTGCCAGCAGTTTTCTGGGACAGGGCTGGTCCTACGAGCAGTACTTC; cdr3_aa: CASSFLGQGWSYEQYF
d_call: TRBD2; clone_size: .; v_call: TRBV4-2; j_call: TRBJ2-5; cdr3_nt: TGTGCCAGCAGCCATCATAGCGGGGGGGCCTTGATGCAAGAGACCCAGTACTTC; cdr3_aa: CASSHHSGGALMQETQYF
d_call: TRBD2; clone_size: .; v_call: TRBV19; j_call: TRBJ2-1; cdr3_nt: TGTGCCAGTAGCGAAATGCTAGCGGGGGAATACAATGAGCAGTTCTTC; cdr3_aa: CASSEMLAGEYNEQFF
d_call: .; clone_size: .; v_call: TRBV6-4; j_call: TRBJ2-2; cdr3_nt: TGTGCCAGCAGTGACTCATTCGCTCCTGAGGGCACCGGGGAGCTGTTTTTT; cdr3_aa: CASSDSFAPEGTGELFF
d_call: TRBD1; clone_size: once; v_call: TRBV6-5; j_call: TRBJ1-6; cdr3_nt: TGTGCCAGCAGTTCTATGACAGGGACAAATTCACCCCTCCACTTT; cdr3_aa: CASSSMTGTNSPLHF
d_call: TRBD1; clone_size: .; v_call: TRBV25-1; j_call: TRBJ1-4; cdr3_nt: TGTGCCAGCAGTGATGGGCAGGGGGGTAGTTTTGAAAAACTGTTTTTT; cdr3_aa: CASSDGQGGSFEKLFF
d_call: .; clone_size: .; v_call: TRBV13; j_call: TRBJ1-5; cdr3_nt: TGTGCCAGCAGCTTAGCCAGGGAGGGGATCCAGCCCCAGCATTTT; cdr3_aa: CASSLAREGIQPQHF
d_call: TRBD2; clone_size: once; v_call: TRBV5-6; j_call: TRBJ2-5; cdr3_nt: TGTGCCAGCAGCTTCCCAGGACTAGATCCCGAGACCCAGTACTTC; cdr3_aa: CASSFPGLDPETQYF
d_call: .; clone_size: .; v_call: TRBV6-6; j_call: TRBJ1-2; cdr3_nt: TGTGCCAGCAGTTTAGGTGACAGCCTCTATGGCTACACCTTC; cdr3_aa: CASSLGDSLYGYTF
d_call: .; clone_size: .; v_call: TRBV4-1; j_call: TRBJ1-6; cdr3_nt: TGCGCCAGCAGCCAAGGGGCGGGGTATAATTCACCCCTCCACTTT; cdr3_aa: CASSQGAGYNSPLHF
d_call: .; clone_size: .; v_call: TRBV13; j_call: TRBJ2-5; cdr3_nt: TGTGCCAGCAGCTCCGACGGGGAGACCCAGTACTTC; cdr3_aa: CASSSDGETQYF
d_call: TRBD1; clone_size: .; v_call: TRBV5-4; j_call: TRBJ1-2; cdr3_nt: TGTGCCAGCAGCACCGGGACAGGGATTCGTGGCTACACCTTC; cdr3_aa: CASSTGTGIRGYTF
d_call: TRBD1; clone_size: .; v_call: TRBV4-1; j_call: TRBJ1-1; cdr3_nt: TGCGCCAGCAGCATCCGGACAGGGGTTGGTGAAGCTTTCTTT; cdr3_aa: CASSIRTGVGEAFF
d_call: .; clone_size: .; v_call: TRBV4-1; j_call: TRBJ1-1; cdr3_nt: TGCGCCAGCAGCCAAGATCCCAATGGTGTGGCCCCCGGGTTGGCTTTCTTT; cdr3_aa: CASSQDPNGVAPGLAFF
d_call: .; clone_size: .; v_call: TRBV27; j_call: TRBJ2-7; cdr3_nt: TGTGCCAGCAGTTTGGGGCTGAACTCCTACGAGCAGTACTTC; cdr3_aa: CASSLGLNSYEQYF
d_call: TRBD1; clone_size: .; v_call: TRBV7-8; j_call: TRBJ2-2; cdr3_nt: TGTGCCAGCAGCCCCCGGACAGGGGGCTTCGGGGAGCTGTTTTTT; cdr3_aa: CASSPRTGGFGELFF
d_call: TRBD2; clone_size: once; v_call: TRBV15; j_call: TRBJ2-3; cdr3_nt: TGTGCCACCAGCAGAGAAGCGGGGGGGCCAGATACGCAGTATTTT; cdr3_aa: CATSREAGGPDTQYF
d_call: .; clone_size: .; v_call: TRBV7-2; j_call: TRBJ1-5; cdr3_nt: TGTGCCAGCAGCTTGGACGGAGGACAGCCCCAGCATTTT; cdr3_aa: CASSLDGGQPQHF
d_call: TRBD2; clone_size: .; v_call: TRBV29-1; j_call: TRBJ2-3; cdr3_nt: TGCAGCACTGAGACTAGCGGAGGTCCGGATACGCAGTATTTT; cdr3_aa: CSTETSGGPDTQYF
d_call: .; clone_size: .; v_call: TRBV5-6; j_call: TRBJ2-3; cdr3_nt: TGTGCCAGCAGCTGGACCTTTACAGGGAGTAGGGCAGATACGCAGTATTTT; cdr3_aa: CASSWTFTGSRADTQYF
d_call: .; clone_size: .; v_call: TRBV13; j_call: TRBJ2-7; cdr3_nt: TGTGCCAGCAGCTTTGATCGGGGAGAGCAGTACTTC; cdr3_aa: CASSFDRGEQYF